This T cell receptor beta chain was obtained from a study of Graves' ophthalmopathy and Graves' hyperthyroidism. As for the study in general: Prior to any treatment, peripheral blood was collected at the time of initial diagnosis. Study results and caveats: Ophthalmopathy could be told apart from stable hyperthyroidism by a 13-signature model (about 90% sensitivity, over 65% specificity). Blood was where most expanded thyroid clonotypes above 0.001 frequency also turned up.

TCR beta CDR3 regions were amplified from RNA transcripts. An initial RT-PCR round employing HTBI primers preceded a second-round multiplex PCR. TCRdb re-called the multiplex PCR reads through MiXCR, storing one row per CDR3 protein. Of 400,000 to 500,000 distinct CDR3 sequences detected, around a fifth appear once; the ten largest clones hold 2.5% to 3%. Germline V gene sequence: CDR1 KGHSH, CDR2 LQKENI. The length of the CDR3 is 14 residues. V dropped 5 bases and J dropped 2; count of bases not matched to a gene: 6. This clonotype turned up a few times. What it binds is unknown. Orbital computed tomography and thyroid ultrasound, along with TRAb, serum thyroxine and clinical symptoms, underpinned diagnosis.

Input material: peripheral blood. The receptor's source is a woman aged 18-29 years with stable Graves' hyperthyroidism. J is TRBJ2-7 and V is TRBV18; the match to TRBD1 covers 7 bases. This CDR3 reads CASSIPGQTYEQYF. In DNA, the CDR3 is TGTGCCAGCTCAATCCCGGGACAGACCTACGAGCAGTACTTC.